The rows below give T cell receptor beta chains drawn from one sample of a study of OX40 agonist ivuxolimab in advanced cancers. The table came from immunoSEQ multiplex PCR; TCRdb's copy has only in-frame clones and leaves some out. The sample carries under 25,000 clones, approximately 80% recorded once. The source was CD4+ or CD8+ T cells sorted from blood, collected in a trial of the OX40 agonist ivuxolimab. All receptors derive from an adult with an advanced solid tumor such as melanoma, head and neck, liver or kidney cancer. Both conserved end residues are part of each CDR3. The D gene is left open where the match is weak. A row's size may be missing; if present it is once, few, many or a size class.

abundance	v_gene	j_gene	d_gene	CDR3aa	CDR3nt
few	TRBV28	TRBJ1-2	NA	CASSRVAYGYTF	TGTGCCAGCAGCAGGGTGGCCTATGGCTACACCTTC
NA	TRBV5-6	TRBJ1-5	NA	CASSLSGGPTPQHF	TGTGCCAGCAGCTTGAGTGGGGGGCCCACCCCCCAGCATTTT
NA	TRBV7-3	TRBJ2-7	TRBD2	CASSLEAGAAYEQYF	TGTGCCAGCAGCTTAGAAGCGGGGGCAGCCTACGAGCAGTACTTC
NA	TRBV18	TRBJ1-2	TRBD1	CASSTGQGAFNYGYTF	TGTGCCAGCTCAACGGGACAGGGGGCCTTTAACTATGGCTACACCTTC
NA	TRBV27	TRBJ2-7	NA	CASRKKSTYEQYF	TGTGCCAGCAGGAAGAAGTCTACCTACGAGCAGTACTTC
NA	TRBV28	TRBJ1-2	NA	CASSLPGNYGYTF	TGTGCCAGCAGTTTACCAGGGAACTATGGCTACACCTTC
few	TRBV4-1	TRBJ1-5	NA	CASTPDGGARGQPQHF	TGCGCCAGCACTCCAGACGGGGGGGCGCGGGGTCAGCCCCAGCATTTT
NA	TRBV28	TRBJ1-5	NA	CASSLADQPQHF	TGTGCCAGCAGTTTAGCCGATCAGCCCCAGCATTTT
NA	TRBV5-6	TRBJ2-7	TRBD1	CASGIQGAYEQYF	TGTGCCAGCGGCATACAGGGGGCTTACGAGCAGTACTTC
NA	TRBV29-1	TRBJ2-7	TRBD2	CSVARTSGYEQYF	TGCAGCGTTGCAAGGACTAGCGGCTACGAGCAGTACTTC
NA	TRBV6-6	TRBJ2-1	TRBD2	CASSSPSGGSYNEQFF	TGTGCCAGCAGTTCCCCTAGCGGGGGCTCCTACAATGAGCAGTTCTTC
NA	TRBV4-1	TRBJ2-2	NA	CASSQDAQGAGELFF	TGCGCCAGCAGCCAAGATGCACAGGGAGCCGGGGAGCTGTTTTTT
NA	TRBV28	TRBJ1-2	NA	CASRVSDYGYTF	TGTGCCTCCAGGGTAAGCGACTATGGCTACACCTTC
NA	TRBV9	TRBJ2-3	TRBD1	CASSVAQTGTDTQYF	TGTGCCAGCAGCGTAGCTCAGACAGGGACAGATACGCAGTATTTT
few	TRBV7-8	TRBJ1-2	NA	CASSLAYRDNYGYTF	TGTGCCAGCAGCTTAGCTTATAGGGATAACTATGGCTACACCTTC
NA	TRBV29-1	TRBJ2-2	TRBD1	CSVKTGTNTGELFF	TGCAGCGTAAAGACAGGGACGAACACCGGGGAGCTGTTTTTT
NA	TRBV9	TRBJ2-2	TRBD2	CASSATSGIPGELFF	TGTGCCAGCAGCGCCACTAGCGGGATACCCGGGGAGCTGTTTTTT
few	TRBV30	TRBJ1-5	NA	CAWSMGRGVNQPQHF	TGTGCCTGGAGCATGGGCAGGGGCGTCAATCAGCCCCAGCATTTT